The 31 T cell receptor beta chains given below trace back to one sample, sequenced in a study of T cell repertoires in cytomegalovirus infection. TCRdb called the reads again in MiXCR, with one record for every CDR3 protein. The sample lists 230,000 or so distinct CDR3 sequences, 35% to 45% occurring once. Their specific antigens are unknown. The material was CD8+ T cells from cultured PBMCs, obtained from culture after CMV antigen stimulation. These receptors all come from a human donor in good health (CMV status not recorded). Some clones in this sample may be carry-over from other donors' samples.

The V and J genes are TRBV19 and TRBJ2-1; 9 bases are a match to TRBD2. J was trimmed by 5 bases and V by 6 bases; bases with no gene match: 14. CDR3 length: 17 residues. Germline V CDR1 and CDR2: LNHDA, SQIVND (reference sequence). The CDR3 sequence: CASSPEGGGVLNNEQFF. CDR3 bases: TGTGCCAGTAGCCCTGAGGGCGGGGGGGTTTTGAACAATGAGCAGTTCTTC.

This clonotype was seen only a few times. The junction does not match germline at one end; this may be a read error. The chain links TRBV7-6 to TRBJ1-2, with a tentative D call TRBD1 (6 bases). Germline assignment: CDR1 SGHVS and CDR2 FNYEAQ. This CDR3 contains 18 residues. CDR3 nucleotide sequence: TGCGCCAGCAGCTTCAACTCAGGACTACAGGGTCTCGGTAATGGCTACACCTTC. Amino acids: CASSFNSGLQGLGNGYTF. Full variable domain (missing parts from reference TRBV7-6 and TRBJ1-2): GAGVSQSPRYKVTKRGQDVALRCDPISGHVSLYWYRQALGQGPEFLTYFNYEAQQDKSGLPNDRFSAERPEGSISTLTIQRTEQRDSAMYRCASSFNSGLQGLGNGYTFGSGTRLTVV.

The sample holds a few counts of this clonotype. CDR3 amino acids: CASRSAGLSNTEAFF. CDR3 nucleotide sequence: TGTGCCAGCAGAAGCGCAGGGTTGTCGAACACTGAAGCTTTCTTT. The chain uses TRBV7-9 and TRBJ1-1; TRBD1 is a possible D gene (5 bases). CDR3 size: 15 residues. Germline assignment: CDR1 SEHNR and CDR2 FQNEAQ (reference sequence). V was clipped by 6 bases and J by 1 base, with 15 bases between them.

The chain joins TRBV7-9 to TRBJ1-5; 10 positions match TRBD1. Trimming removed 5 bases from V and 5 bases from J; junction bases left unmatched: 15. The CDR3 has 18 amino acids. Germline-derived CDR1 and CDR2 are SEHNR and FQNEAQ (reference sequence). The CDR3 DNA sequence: TGTGCCAGCAGCGGAACCGGGACAGGGGATTTGGGAGATCAGCCCCAGCATTTT. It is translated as CASSGTGTGDLGDQPQHF.

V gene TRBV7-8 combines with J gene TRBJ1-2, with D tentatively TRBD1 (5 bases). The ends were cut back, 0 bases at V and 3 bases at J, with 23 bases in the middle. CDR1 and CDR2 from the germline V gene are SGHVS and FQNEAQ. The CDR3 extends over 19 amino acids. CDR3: CASSLAPLTRGVEDYGYTF. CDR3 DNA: TGTGCCAGCAGCTTAGCGCCCCTAACAAGGGGCGTGGAGGACTATGGCTACACCTTC. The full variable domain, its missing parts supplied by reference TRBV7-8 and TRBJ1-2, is GAGVSQSPRYKVAKRGQDVALRCDPISGHVSLFWYQQALGQGPEFLTYFQNEAQLDKSGLPSDRFFAERPEGSVSTLKIQRTQQEDSAVYLCASSLAPLTRGVEDYGYTFGSGTRLTVV.

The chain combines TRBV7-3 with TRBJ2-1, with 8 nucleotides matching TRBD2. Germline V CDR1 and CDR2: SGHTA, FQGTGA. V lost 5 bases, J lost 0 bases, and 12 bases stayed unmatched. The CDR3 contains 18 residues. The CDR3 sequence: CASSPRGDLPSSYNEQFF. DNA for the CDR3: TGTGCCAGCAGCCCGCGGGGGGATCTTCCCAGCTCCTACAATGAGCAGTTCTTC.

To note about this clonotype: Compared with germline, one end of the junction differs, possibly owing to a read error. This CDR3 reads CASSSGTGRDQLQRF. CDR3 DNA: TGTGCCAGCAGTTCAGGGACAGGGAGGGATCAGCTCCAGCGTTTT. The J gene is TRBJ1-5, the V gene TRBV27, with 9 bases fitting TRBD1. The CDR3 contains 15 residues. Germline CDR1 and CDR2: MNHEY and SMNVEV (reference sequence).

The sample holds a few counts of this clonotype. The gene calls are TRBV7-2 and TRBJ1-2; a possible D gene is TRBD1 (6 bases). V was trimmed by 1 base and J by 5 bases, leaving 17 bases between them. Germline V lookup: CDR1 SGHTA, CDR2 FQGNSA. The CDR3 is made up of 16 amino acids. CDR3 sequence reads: CASSLVVGGGGYGYTF. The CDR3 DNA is TGTGCCAGCAGCTTAGTCGTGGGGGGCGGAGGTTATGGCTACACCTTC.

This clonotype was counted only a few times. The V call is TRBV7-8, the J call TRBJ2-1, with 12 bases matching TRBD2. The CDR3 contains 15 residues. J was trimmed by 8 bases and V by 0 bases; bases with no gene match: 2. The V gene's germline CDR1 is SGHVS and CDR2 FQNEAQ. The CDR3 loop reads CASSLALAGGDEQFF. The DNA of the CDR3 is TGTGCCAGCAGCTTAGCTCTAGCGGGAGGGGATGAGCAGTTCTTC.

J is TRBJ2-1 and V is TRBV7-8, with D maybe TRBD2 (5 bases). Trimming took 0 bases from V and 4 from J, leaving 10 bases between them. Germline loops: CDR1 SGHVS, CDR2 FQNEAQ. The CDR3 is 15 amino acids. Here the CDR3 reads CASSLASDSYNEQFF. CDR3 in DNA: TGTGCCAGCAGCTTAGCGTCGGACTCATACAATGAGCAGTTCTTC.

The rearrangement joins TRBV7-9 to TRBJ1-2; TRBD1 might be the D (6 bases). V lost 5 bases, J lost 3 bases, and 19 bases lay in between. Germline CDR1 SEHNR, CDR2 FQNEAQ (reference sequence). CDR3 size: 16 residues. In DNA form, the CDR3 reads TGTGCCAGCAGCCCCAGCTCACGACAGGTTGACTATGGCTACACCTTC. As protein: CASSPSSRQVDYGYTF.

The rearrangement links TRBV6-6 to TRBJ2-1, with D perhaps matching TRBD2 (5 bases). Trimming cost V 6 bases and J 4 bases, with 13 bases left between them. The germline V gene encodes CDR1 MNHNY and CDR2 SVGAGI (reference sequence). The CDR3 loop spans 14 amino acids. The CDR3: CASSPRALYNEQFF. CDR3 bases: TGTGCCAGCAGCCCGAGGGCATTATACAATGAGCAGTTCTTC.

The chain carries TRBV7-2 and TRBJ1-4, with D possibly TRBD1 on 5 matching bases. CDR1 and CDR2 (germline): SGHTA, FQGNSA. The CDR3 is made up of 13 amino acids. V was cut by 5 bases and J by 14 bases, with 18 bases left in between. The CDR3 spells CASSPDLGTNLFF. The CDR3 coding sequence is TGTGCCAGCAGCCCAGACCTCGGGACGAATCTGTTTTTT. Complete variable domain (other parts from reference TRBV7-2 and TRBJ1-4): GAGVSQSPSNKVTEKGKDVELRCDPISGHTALYWYRQSLGQGLEFLIYFQGNSAPDKSGLPSDRFSAERTGGSVSTLTIQRTQQEDSAVYLCASSPDLGTNLFFGSGTQLSVL.

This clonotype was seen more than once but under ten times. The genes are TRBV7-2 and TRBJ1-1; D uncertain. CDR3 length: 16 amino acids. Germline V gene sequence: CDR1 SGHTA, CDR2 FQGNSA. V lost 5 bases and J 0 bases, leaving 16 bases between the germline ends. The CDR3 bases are TGTGCCAGCAGCCTCGACGGGGAGTTCATGAACACTGAAGCTTTCTTT. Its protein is CASSLDGEFMNTEAFF. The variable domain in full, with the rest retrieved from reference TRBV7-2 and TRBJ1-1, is GAGVSQSPSNKVTEKGKDVELRCDPISGHTALYWYRQSLGQGLEFLIYFQGNSAPDKSGLPSDRFSAERTGGSVSTLTIQRTQQEDSAVYLCASSLDGEFMNTEAFFGQGTRLTVV.

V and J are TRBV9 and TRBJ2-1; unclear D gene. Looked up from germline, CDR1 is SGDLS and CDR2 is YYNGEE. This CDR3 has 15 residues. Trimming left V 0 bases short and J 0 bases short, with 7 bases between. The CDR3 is CASSVDESSYNEQFF. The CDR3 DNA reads TGTGCCAGCAGCGTAGATGAGAGCTCCTACAATGAGCAGTTCTTC. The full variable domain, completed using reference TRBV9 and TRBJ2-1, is DSGVTQTPKHLITATGQRVTLRCSPRSGDLSVYWYQQSLDQGLQFLIQYYNGEERAKGNILERFSAQQFPDLHSELNLSSLELGDSALYFCASSVDESSYNEQFFGPGTRLTVL.

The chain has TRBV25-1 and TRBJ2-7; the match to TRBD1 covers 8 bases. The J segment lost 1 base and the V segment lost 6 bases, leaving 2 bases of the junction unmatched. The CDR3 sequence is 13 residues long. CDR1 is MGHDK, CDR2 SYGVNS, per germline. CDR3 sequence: CASRTGASYEQYF. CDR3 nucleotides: TGTGCCAGCAGGACAGGGGCTTCCTACGAGCAGTACTTC.

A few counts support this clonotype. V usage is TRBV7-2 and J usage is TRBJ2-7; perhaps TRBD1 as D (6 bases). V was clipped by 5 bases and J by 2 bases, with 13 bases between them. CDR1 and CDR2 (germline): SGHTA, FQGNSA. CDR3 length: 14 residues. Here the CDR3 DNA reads TGTGCCAGCAGCCAGGACAGCTCCACCTACGAGCAGTACTTC. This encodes CASSQDSSTYEQYF.

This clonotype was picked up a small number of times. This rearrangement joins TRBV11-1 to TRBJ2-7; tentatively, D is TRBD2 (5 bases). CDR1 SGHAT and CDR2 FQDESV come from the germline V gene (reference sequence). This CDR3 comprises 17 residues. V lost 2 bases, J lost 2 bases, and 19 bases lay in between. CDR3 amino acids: CASSLYLYSGKTYEQYF. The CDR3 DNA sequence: TGTGCCAGCAGCTTATATCTTTATTCGGGGAAAACCTACGAGCAGTACTTC. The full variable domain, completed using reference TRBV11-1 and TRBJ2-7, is EAEVAQSPRYKITEKSQAVAFWCDPISGHATLYWYRQILGQGPELLVQFQDESVVDDSQLPKDRFSAERLKGVDSTLKIQPAELGDSAMYLCASSLYLYSGKTYEQYFGPGTRLTVT.

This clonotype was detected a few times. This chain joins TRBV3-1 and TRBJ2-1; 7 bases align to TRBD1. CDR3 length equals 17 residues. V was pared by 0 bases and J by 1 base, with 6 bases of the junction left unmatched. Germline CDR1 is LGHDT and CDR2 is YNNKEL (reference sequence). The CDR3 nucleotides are TGTGCCAGCAGCCAAGATTTGAGGGACAGATCCTACAATGAGCAGTTCTTC. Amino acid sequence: CASSQDLRDRSYNEQFF.

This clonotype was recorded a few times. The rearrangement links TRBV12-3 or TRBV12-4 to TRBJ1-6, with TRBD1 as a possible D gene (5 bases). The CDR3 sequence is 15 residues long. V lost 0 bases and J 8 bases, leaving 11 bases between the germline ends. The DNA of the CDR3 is TGTGCCAGCAGTTTAGCGCGGGGGTACGATTCACCCCTCCACTTT. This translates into CASSLARGYDSPLHF.

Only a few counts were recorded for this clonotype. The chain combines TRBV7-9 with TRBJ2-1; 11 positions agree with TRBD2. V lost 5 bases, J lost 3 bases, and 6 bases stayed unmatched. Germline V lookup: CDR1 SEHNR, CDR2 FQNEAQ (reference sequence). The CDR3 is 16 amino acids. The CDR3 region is CASSTTSGGLYNEQFF. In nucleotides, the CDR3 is TGTGCCAGCAGCACAACTAGCGGGGGCCTCTACAATGAGCAGTTCTTC.

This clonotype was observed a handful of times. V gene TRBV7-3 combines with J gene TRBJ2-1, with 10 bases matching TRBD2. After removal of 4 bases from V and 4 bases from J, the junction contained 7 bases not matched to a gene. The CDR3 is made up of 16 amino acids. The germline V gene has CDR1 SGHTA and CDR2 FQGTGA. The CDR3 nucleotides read TGTGCCAGCAGCTCGGATAATAGCGGGGGGTACAATGAGCAGTTCTTC. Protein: CASSSDNSGGYNEQFF. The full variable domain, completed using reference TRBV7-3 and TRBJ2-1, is GAGVSQTPSNKVTEKGKYVELRCDPISGHTALYWYRQSLGQGPEFLIYFQGTGAADDSGLPNDRFFAVRPEGSVSTLKIQRTERGDSAVYLCASSSDNSGGYNEQFFGPGTRLTVL.

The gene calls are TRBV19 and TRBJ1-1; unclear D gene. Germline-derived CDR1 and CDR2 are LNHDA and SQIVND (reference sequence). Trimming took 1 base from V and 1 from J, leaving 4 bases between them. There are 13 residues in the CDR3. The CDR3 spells CASSIGGNTEAFF. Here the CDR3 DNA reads TGTGCCAGTAGTATAGGAGGGAACACTGAAGCTTTCTTT.

CDR3 protein: CASSQDEGDYGYTF. The CDR3 DNA reads as TGCGCCAGCAGCCAAGATGAAGGGGACTATGGCTACACCTTC. The V and J genes are TRBV4-1 and TRBJ1-2; tentatively, D is TRBD1 (5 bases). V was clipped by 0 bases and J by 3 bases, with 8 bases between them. In germline, CDR1 is MGHRA, CDR2 YSYEKL. The CDR3 is 14 amino acids.

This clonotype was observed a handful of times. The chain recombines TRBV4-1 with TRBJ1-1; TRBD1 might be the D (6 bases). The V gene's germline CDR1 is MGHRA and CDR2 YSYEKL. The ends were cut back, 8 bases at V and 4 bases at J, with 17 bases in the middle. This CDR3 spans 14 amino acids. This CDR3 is CASGRGGRGTEAFF. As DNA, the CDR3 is TGCGCCAGCGGGCGGGGGGGGCGAGGCACTGAAGCTTTCTTT.

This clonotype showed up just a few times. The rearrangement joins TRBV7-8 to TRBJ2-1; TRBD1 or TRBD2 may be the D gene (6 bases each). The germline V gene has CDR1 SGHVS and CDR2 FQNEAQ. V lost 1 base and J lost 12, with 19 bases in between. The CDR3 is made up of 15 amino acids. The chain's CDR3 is CASSLGLVGGQGQFF. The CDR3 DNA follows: TGTGCCAGCAGCTTAGGACTAGTAGGGGGGCAGGGGCAGTTCTTC.

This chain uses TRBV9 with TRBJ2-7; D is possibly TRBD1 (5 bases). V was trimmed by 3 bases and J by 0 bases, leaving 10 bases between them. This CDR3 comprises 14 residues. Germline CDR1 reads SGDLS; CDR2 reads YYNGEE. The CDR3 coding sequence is TGTGCCAGCAGCGGAAAGGACAACTCCTACGAGCAGTACTTC. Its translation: CASSGKDNSYEQYF. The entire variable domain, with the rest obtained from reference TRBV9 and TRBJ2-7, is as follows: DSGVTQTPKHLITATGQRVTLRCSPRSGDLSVYWYQQSLDQGLQFLIQYYNGEERAKGNILERFSAQQFPDLHSELNLSSLELGDSALYFCASSGKDNSYEQYFGPGTRLTVT.

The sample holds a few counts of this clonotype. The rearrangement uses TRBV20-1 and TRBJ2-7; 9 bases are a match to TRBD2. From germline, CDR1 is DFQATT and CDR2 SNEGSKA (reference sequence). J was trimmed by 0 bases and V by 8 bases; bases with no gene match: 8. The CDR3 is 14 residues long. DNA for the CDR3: TGCAGTATTAGCGGGGGTGCGAGCTCCTACGAGCAGTACTTC. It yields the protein CSISGGASSYEQYF.

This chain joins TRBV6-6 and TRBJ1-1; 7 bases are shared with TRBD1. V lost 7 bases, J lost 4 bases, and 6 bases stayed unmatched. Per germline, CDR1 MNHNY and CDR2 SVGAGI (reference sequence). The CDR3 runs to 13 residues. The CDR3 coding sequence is TGTGCCAGCAACTTAGGGGGCCCCACTGAAGCTTTCTTT. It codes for CASNLGGPTEAFF.

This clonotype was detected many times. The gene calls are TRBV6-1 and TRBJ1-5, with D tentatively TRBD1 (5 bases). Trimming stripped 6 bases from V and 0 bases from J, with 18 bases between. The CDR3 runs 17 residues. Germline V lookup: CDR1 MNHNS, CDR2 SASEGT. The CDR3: CASSRTGLRRSNQPQHF. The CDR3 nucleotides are TGTGCCAGCAGCCGAACAGGTTTACGGCGTAGCAATCAGCCCCAGCATTTT.

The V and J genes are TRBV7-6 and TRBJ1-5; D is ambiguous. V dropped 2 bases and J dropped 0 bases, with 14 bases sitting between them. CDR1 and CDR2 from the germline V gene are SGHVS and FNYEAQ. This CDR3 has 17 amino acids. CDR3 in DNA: TGTGCCAGCAGCTTACGGGTCAGCCTTGATAGCAATCAGCCCCAGCATTTT. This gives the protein CASSLRVSLDSNQPQHF. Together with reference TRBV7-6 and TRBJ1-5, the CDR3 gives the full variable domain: GAGVSQSPRYKVTKRGQDVALRCDPISGHVSLYWYRQALGQGPEFLTYFNYEAQQDKSGLPNDRFSAERPEGSISTLTIQRTEQRDSAMYRCASSLRVSLDSNQPQHFGDGTRLSIL.